Below, one T cell receptor (beta chain) is given with its context. These data are taken from a study of blood T cell repertoires in COVID-19. Whole-study context: From the United States, Italy and Spain came samples of acute and convalescent COVID-19. Sources were T cells, B-cell-depleted T cells, or PBMCs; the material itself was cDNA or gDNA.

The CDR3 runs to 14 residues. Trimming at V came to 6 bases and at J to 3 bases, leaving 7 bases not matched to a gene. Per germline, CDR1 SGHTA and CDR2 FQGNSA. Per the original methods: Counts of nucleated cells, estimated from reference gene primer amplification, were obtained. TCRdb's copy holds only in-frame clones and misses some; the assay was immunoSEQ multiplex PCR. That table gives V, J and clone size, and the DNA gave D and trimming. The repertoire consists of tens of thousands of clones, with over 75% occurring once and the leading ten covering 3.8%. V and J are TRBV7-2 and TRBJ1-2, with 7 positions matching TRBD1. The specimen sequenced was peripheral blood. This TCR derives from a man between 60 and 75 years old with acute or convalescent COVID-19. CDR3 nucleotides: TGTGCCAGCAGTCTTGGACAGGAGTACTATGGCTACACCTTC. Translating it yields CASSLGQEYYGYTF.